This T cell receptor (beta chain) appears in the sequencing data of a study of beta chain features in type 1 diabetes. Study results and limitations: Compared with healthy donors, patients appeared to share more similar naive, central memory and regulatory TCRB repertoires.

About this clone itself: Its antigen is not identified.

Expressed TCRB transcripts were sequenced, since all the RNA that had been isolated was reverse transcribed. Sequencing used immunoSEQ multiplex PCR; TCRdb keeps in-frame clones, though not all of them. The sample carries roughly 230,000 clones, more than 9% recorded once. Germline lookup yields CDR1 MNHEY and CDR2 SVGAGI. With V trimmed by 7 bases and J by 8 bases, 10 bases remained unmatched. CDR3 size: 15 residues. Specimen: naive CD4+ T cells from blood. This clonotype was sampled from a woman aged 18-29 years in good health. J is TRBJ2-1 and V is TRBV6-5; 11 bases fit TRBD2. CDR3 loop: CASTRTSGLIDEQFF. In nucleotides, the CDR3 is TGTGCCAGCACCCGGACTAGCGGGCTAATCGATGAGCAGTTCTTC.